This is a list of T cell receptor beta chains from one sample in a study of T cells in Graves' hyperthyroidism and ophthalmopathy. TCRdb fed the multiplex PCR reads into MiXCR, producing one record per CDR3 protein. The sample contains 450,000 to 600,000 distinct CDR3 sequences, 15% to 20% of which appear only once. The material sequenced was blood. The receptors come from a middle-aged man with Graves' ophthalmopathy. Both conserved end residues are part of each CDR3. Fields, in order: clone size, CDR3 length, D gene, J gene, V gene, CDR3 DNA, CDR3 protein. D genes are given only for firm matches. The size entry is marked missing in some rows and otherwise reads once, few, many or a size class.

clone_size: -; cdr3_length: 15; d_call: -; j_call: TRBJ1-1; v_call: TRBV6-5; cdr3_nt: TGTGCCAGCAGTTACTCGAGGCTGGCGCGGGGTGAAGCTTTCTTT; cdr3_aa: CASSYSRLARGEAFF
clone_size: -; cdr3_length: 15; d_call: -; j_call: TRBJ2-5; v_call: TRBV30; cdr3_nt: TGTGCCTGGAGTGGAGCCCCAGCGACCCAAGAGACCCAGTACTTC; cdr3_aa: CAWSGAPATQETQYF
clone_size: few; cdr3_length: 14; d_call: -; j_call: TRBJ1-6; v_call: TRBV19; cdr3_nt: TGTGCCAGTAGTTCGGGACTGTCGGTTTCACCCCTCCACTTT; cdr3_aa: CASSSGLSVSPLHF
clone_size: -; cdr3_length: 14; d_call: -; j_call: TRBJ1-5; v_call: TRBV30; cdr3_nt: TGTGCCTGGAGTGTTGGGCATAGCAATCAGCCCCAGCATTTT; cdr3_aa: CAWSVGHSNQPQHF
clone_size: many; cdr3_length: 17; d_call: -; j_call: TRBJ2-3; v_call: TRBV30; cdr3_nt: TGTGCCTGGAGTGTACAGGGCCCGCTTTCCCCCACAGATACGCAGTATTTT; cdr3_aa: CAWSVQGPLSPTDTQYF
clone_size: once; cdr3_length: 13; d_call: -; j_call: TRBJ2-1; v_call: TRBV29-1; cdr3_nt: TGCAGCGCTCCGGATCCAAACTACAATGAGCAGTTCTTC; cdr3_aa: CSAPDPNYNEQFF
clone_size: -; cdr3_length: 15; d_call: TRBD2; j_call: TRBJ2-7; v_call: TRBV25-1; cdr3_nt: TGTGCCAGCAGGACGGGACTAGCGGGGTCCTACGAGCGGTACTTC; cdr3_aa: CASRTGLAGSYERYF
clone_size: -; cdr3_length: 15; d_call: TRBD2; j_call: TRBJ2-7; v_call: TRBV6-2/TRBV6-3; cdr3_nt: TGTGCCAGCAGTTACTCTAGCGGGGGGGCGGCTGAGCAGTACTTC; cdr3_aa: CASSYSSGGAAEQYF
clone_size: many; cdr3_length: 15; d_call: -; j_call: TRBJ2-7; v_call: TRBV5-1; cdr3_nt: TGCGCCAGCAGCCCGGTAGGGTCTCTTCAGGAAGAGCAGTACTTC; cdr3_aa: CASSPVGSLQEEQYF
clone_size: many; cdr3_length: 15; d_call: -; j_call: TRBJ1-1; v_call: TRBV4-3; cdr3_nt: TGCGCCAGCAGCCAAGAATCTGTTATGAGCACTGAAGCTTTCTTT; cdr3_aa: CASSQESVMSTEAFF
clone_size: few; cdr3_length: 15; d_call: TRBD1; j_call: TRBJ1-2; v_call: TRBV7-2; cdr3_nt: TGTGCCAGCAGCATACAACCGGGACAGGGTCTTGGCTACACCTTC; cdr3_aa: CASSIQPGQGLGYTF
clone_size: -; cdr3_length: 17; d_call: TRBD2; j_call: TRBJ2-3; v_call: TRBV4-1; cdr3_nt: TGCGCCAGCAGCCAAGATGGCGGTGCGGGGGGTGGAGATACGCAGTATTTT; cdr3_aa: CASSQDGGAGGGDTQYF
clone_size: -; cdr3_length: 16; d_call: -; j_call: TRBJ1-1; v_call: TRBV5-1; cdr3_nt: TGCGCCAGCAGCCTAGTCCCAGGGGCTGTGAACACTGAAGCTTTCTTT; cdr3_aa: CASSLVPGAVNTEAFF
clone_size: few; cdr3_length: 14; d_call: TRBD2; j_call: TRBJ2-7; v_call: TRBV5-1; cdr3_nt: TGCGCCAGCAGCTTGGAACTAGCGGGAGTCGAGCAGTACTTC; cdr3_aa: CASSLELAGVEQYF
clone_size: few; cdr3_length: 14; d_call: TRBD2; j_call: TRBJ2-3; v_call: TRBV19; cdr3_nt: TGTGCCAGCACAGCGGGAGCGGGTACAGATACGCAGTATTTT; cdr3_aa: CASTAGAGTDTQYF
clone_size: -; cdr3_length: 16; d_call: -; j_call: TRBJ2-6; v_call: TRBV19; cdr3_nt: TGTGCCAGTAGTACAGCGGGCGTCTCTGGGGCCAACGTCCTGACTTTC; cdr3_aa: CASSTAGVSGANVLTF
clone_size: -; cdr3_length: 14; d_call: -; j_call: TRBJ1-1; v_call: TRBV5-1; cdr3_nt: TGCGCCAGCAGCTCCAGGGAATGGGGCACTGAAGCTTTCTTT; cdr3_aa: CASSSREWGTEAFF
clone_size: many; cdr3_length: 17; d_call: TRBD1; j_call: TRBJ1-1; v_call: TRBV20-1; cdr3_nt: TGCAGTGCTAGAGACCCAGGCAACGACAGGGGGCGGACTGAAGCTTTCTTT; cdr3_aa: CSARDPGNDRGRTEAFF
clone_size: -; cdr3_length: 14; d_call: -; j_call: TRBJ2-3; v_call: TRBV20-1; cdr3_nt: TGCAGTGCTACTAAAGCGGAAACCACAGATACGCAGTATTTT; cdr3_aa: CSATKAETTDTQYF
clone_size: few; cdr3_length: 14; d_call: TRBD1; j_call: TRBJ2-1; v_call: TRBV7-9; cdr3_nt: TGTGCCAGCAGGGGGACAGGGAGCCCCAATGAGCAGTTCTTC; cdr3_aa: CASRGTGSPNEQFF
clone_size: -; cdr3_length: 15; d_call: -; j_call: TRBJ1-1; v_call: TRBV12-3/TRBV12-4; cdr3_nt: TGTGCCAGCAGTTTAGTCCGGGGGCTGATCACTGAAGCTTTCTTT; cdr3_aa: CASSLVRGLITEAFF
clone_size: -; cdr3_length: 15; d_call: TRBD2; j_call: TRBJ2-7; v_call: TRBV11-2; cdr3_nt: TGTGCCAGCAGCTTCCGTAGCGGGAGGTCCAACGAGCAGTACTTC; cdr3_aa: CASSFRSGRSNEQYF
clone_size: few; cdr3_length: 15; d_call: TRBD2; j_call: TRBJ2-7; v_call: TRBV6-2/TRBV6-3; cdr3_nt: TGTGCCAGCAGTCCATCTAGCGGGAGGGCCAACGAGCAGTACTTC; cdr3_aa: CASSPSSGRANEQYF
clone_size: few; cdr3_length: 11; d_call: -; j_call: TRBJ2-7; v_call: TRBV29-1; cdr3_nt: TGCAGCGGCGGGACAGCCTACGAGCAGTACTTC; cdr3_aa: CSGGTAYEQYF
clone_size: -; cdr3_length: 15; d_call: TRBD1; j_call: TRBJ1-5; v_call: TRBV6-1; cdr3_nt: TGTGCCAGCAGTCGCGACAGGGGTGGAAATCAGCCCCAGCATTTT; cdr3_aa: CASSRDRGGNQPQHF
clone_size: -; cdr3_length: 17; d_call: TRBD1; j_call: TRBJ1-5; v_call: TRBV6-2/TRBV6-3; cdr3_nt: TGTGCCAGCAGTTTACCAGGGGGCCCGAGTGGCAATCAGCCCCAGCATTTT; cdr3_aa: CASSLPGGPSGNQPQHF
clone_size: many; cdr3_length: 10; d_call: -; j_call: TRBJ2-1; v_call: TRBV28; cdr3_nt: TGTGCCAGCGAAGGAGGTGAGCAGTTCTTC; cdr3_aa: CASEGGEQFF
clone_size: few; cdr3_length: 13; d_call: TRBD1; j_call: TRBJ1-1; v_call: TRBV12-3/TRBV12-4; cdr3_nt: TGTGCCAGCAGTTTTAGACAGGGGTCTGAAGCTTTCTTT; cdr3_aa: CASSFRQGSEAFF
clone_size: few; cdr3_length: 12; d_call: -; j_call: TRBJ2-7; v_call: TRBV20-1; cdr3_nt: TGCAGTGCTACCGGGACCGCCCACGAGCAGTACTTC; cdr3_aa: CSATGTAHEQYF
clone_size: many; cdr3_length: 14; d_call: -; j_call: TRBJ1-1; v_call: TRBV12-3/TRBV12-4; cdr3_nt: TGTGCCGCCAGTATCGGGAGCATGAACACTGAAGCTTTCTTT; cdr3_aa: CAASIGSMNTEAFF
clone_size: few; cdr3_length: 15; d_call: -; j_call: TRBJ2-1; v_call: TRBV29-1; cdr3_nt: TGCAGCGTTGAAGATCGATTCCGCTCCTACAATGAGCAGTTCTTC; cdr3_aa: CSVEDRFRSYNEQFF
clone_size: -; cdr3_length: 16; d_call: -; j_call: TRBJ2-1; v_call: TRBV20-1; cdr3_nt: TGCAGTGCTAGCCCTATCCTTGGACAGACCTACAATGAGCAGTTCTTC; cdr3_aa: CSASPILGQTYNEQFF
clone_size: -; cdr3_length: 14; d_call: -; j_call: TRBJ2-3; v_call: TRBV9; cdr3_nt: TGTGCCAGCAGCTATCCCGGCAGCACAGATACGCAGTATTTT; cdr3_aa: CASSYPGSTDTQYF
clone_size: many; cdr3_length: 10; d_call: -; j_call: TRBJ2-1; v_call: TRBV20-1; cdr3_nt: TGCAGTGCTAGAGATGTCCAGCAGTTCTTC; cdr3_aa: CSARDVQQFF
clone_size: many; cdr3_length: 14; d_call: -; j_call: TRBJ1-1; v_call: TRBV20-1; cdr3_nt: TGCAGTGCTAGAGATAGTATAGGGTCCCCTGAAGCTTTCTTT; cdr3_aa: CSARDSIGSPEAFF
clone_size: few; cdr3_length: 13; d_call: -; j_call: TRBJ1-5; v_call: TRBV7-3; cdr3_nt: TGTGCCAGCAGCTTAAAGGGAGATCAGCCCCAGCATTTT; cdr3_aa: CASSLKGDQPQHF
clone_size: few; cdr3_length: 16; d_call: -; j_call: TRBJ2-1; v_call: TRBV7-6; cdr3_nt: TGTGCCAGCAGCTTAGGTGGGGGGGCGTCCTACAATGAGCAGTTCTTC; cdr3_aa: CASSLGGGASYNEQFF
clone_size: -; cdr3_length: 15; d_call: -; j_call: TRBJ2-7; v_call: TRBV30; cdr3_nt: TGTGCCTGGAGTGTGGACAGATCCGGATCCTACGAGCAGTACTTC; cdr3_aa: CAWSVDRSGSYEQYF
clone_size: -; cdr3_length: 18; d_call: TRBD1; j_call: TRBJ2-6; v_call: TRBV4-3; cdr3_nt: TGCGCCAGCAGCCGTTCGGGACAGGGCGGGTCTGGGGCCAACGTCCTGACTTTC; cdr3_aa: CASSRSGQGGSGANVLTF
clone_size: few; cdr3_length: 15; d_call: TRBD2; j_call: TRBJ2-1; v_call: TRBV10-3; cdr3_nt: TGTGCCATCAGAGCTAGCGGGGCCGCCTACAATGAGCAGTTCTTC; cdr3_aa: CAIRASGAAYNEQFF
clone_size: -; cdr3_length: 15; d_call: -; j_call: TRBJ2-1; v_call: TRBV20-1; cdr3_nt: TGCAGTGCCCCAGACGGGCCCAGCTCCTACAATGAGCAGTTCTTC; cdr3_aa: CSAPDGPSSYNEQFF
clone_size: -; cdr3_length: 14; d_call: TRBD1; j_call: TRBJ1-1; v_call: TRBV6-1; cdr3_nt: TGTGCCAGCAGTTATGGGGGGACAGGCTCAACAGCTTTCTTT; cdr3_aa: CASSYGGTGSTAFF
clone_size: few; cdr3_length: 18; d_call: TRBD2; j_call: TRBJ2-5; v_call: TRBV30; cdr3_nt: TGTGCCTGGAGTTCGGGACTAGCGGGAGGTGGGAGGAGAGAGACCCAGTACTTC; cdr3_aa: CAWSSGLAGGGRRETQYF
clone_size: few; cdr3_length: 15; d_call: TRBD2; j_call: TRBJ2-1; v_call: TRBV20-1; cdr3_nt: TGCAGTGCTAGCCCGACTAGCGGGGGAATCGATGAGCAGTTCTTC; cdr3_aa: CSASPTSGGIDEQFF
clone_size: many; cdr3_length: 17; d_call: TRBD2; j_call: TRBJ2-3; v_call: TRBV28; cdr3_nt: TGTGCCAGCACCATTGGGGGGTTTGGGACTAGCGGGAAGGTGCAGTATTTT; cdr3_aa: CASTIGGFGTSGKVQYF
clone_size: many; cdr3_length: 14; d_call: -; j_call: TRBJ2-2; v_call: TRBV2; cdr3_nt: TGTGCCAGCAGTGATGAGCGTAGGGTCGGGGAGCTGTTTTTT; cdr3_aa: CASSDERRVGELFF
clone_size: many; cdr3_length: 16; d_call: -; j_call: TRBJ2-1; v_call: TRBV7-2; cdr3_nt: TGTGCCAGCAGCCCTAAGGGGAGAGGGTCCTACAATGAGCAGTTCTTC; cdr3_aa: CASSPKGRGSYNEQFF
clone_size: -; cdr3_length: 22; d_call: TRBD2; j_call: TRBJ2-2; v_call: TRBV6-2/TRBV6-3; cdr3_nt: TGTGCCAGCAGGCCAGTCCAAAGCGGGAGTACTTCGTTGCCTCGGGTGGCTGGGGAGCTGTTTTTT; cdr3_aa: CASRPVQSGSTSLPRVAGELFF
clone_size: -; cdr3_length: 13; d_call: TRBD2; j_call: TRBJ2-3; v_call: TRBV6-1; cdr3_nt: TGTGCTGCGGGGGGCTGGAACACAGATACGCAGTATTTT; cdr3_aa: CAAGGWNTDTQYF
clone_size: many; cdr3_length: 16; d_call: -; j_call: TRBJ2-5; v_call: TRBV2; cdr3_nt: TGTGCCAGCAGTGAACGGAGTGTCACCCCTAAAGAGACCCAGTACTTC; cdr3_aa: CASSERSVTPKETQYF